This TCR beta chain came from a study of low-dose radiotherapy and immunotherapy resistance in tumors. Study-wide background: Per fraction, Cohort 2 was given 1 Gy every two weeks, accumulating a total of 13 Gy over 26 weeks. At a dose of 200 mg/m2, intravenous cyclophosphamide was given every two weeks, one day before radiation and immunotherapy. Oral aspirin at 300 mg was taken daily by patients for four cycles, beginning on cycle 1 day 1.

The sample's time point: after trial treatment. The treatment was: LDRT plus nivolumab, ipilimumab, low-dose cyclophosphamide and aspirin (RACIN trial). Every donor's regimen consisted of nivolumab, ipilimumab, aspirin, low-dose cyclophosphamide and low-dose radiotherapy. This clonotype showed up many times. First-strand cDNA relied on TRAV- and TRBV-specific primers spanning alpha and beta chains. A constant-region primer paired with the V-primer adapter amplified TCRs over about 20 PCR cycles. TCRdb reprocessed the reads via MiXCR and lists one record per CDR3 protein. The data hold approximately 84,000 distinct CDR3 sequences, with about a sixth observed a single time. The CDR3 runs to 16 residues. Germline CDR1 is MNHEY and CDR2 is SVGAGI. The V segment lost 6 bases and the J segment 0 bases; nucleotides outside the gene matches: 10.

The specimen was PBMCs, collected after low-dose radiotherapy plus immunotherapy. The chain combines TRBV6-5 with TRBJ1-1, with 7 bases matching TRBD1. This receptor was taken from a male donor with prostate cancer. The CDR3 loop is CASSRDRAIMNTEAFF. CDR3 nucleotides: TGTGCCAGCAGCCGCGACAGGGCCATTATGAACACTGAAGCTTTCTTT.